The present TCR beta chain was sequenced within a study of blood T cell repertoires in COVID-19. Profiled with immunoSEQ multiplex PCR; TCRdb holds only in-frame clones, not every one. Found here are hundreds of thousands of clones, under 90% of them singletons; the top ten hold about 4.8%. Looked up from germline, CDR1 is LNHDA and CDR2 is SQIVND (reference sequence). Trimming left V 7 bases short and J 0 bases short, with 13 bases between. This CDR3 has 16 amino acids. Cohort assignment relied on participant-reported clinical history. This sequence originates from a woman aged 45-60 years who had been exposed to COVID-19. The sequenced material came from PBMCs or T cells enriched from blood (not recorded which). The rearrangement links TRBV19 to TRBJ1-6; D may be TRBD1 (5 bases). The CDR3 here is CASNRGLSSYNSPLHF. The CDR3 region has the DNA TGTGCCAGTAACCGGGGACTTAGCTCCTATAATTCACCCCTCCACTTT.